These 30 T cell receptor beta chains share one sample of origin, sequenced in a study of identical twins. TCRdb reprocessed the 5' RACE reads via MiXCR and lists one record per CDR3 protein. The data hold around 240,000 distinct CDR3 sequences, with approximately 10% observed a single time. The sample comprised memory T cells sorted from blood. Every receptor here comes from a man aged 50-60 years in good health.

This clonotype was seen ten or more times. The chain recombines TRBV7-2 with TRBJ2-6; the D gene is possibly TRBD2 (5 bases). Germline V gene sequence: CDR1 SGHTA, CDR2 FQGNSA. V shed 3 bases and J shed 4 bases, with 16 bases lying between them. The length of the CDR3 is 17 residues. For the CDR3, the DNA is TGTGCCAGCAGCTTGGGGTCGGGGTCAGGAGGGGCCAACGTCCTGACTTTC. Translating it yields CASSLGSGSGGANVLTF. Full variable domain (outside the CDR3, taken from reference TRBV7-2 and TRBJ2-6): GAGVSQSPSNKVTEKGKDVELRCDPISGHTALYWYRQSLGQGLEFLIYFQGNSAPDKSGLPSDRFSAERTGGSVSTLTIQRTQQEDSAVYLCASSLGSGSGGANVLTFGAGSRLTVL.

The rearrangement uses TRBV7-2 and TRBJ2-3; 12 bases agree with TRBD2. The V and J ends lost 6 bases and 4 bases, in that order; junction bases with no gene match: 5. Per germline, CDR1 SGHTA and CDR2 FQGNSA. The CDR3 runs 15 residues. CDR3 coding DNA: TGTGCCAGCAGGCTAGCGGGGGGGCTGGCAGATACGCAGTATTTT. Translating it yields CASRLAGGLADTQYF.

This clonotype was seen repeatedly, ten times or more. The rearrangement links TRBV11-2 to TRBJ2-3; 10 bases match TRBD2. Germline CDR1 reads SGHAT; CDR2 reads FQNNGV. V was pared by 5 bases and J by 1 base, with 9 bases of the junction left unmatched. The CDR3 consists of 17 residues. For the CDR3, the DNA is TGTGCCAGCAGCCTCAACTCGGGGACTAGCGGCACAGATACGCAGTATTTT. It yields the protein CASSLNSGTSGTDTQYF.

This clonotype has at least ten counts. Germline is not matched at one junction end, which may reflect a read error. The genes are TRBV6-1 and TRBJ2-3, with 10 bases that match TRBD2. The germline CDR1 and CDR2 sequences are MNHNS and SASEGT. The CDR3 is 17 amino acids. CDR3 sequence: CASSKAGGLSSTDTQYF. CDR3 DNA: TGTGCCAGCAGTAAAGCGGGAGGGTTATCTAGCACAGATACGCAGTATTTT.

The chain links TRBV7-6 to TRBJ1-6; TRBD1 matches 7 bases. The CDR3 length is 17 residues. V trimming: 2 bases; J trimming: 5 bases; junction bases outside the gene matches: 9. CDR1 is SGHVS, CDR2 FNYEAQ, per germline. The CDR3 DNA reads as TGTGCCAGCAGCTTACTACAAAGGGACAGTCATAATTCACCCCTCCACTTT. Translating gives CASSLLQRDSHNSPLHF.

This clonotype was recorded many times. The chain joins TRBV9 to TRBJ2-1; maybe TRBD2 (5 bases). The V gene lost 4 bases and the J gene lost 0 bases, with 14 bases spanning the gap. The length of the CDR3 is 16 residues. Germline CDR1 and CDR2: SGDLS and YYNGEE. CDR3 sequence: CASSPQRWSSYNEQFF. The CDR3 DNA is TGTGCCAGCAGCCCACAGCGGTGGAGCTCCTACAATGAGCAGTTCTTC.

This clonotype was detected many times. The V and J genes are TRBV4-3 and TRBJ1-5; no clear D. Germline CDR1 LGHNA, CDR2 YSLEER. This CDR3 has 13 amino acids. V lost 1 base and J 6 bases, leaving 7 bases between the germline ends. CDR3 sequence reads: CASSQGEGQPQHF. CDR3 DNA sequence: TGCGCCAGCAGCCAAGGGGAAGGTCAGCCCCAGCATTTT.

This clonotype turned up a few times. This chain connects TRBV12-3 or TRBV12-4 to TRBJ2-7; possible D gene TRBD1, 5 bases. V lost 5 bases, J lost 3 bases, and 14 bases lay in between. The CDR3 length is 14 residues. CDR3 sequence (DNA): TGTGCCAGCAGTCCGACAGAAGTGATCTACGAGCAGTACTTC. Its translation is CASSPTEVIYEQYF.

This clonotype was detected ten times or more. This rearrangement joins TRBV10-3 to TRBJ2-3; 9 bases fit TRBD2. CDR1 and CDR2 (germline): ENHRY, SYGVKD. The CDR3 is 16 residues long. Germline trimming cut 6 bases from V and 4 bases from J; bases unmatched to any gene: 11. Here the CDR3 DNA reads TGTGCCATCAGGAGTTGGAGCGGGAGGTTCCCAGATACGCAGTATTTT. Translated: CAIRSWSGRFPDTQYF.

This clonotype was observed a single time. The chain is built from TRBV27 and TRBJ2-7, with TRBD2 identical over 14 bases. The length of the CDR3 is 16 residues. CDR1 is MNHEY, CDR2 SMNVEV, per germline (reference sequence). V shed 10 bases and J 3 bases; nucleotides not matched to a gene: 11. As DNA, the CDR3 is TGTGCCACCAGACGGCCGGGACTAGCGGGAGTCTACGAGCAGTACTTC. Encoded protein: CATRRPGLAGVYEQYF.

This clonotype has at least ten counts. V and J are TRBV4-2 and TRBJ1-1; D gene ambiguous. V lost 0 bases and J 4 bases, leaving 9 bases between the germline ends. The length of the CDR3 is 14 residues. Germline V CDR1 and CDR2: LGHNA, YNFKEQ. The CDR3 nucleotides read TGTGCCAGCAGCCAAGATCGGCGGTTCACTGAAGCTTTCTTT. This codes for CASSQDRRFTEAFF.

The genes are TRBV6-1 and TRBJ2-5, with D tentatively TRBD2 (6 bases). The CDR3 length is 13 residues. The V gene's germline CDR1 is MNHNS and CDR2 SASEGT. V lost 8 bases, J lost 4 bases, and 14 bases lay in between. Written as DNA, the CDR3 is TGTGCCAGCCGAGGCCCCGGGGGAGAGACCCAGTACTTC. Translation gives CASRGPGGETQYF.

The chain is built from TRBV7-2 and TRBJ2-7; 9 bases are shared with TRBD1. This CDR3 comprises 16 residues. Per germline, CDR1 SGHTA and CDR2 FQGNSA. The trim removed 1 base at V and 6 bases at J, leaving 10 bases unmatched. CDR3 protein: CASSLGGDRASSEQYF. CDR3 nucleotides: TGTGCCAGCAGCTTAGGGGGGGACAGGGCGTCCAGCGAGCAGTACTTC.

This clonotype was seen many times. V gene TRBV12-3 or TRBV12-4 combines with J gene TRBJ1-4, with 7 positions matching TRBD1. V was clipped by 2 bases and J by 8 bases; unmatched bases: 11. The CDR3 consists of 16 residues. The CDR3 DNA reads TGTGCCAGCAGTTTAAGGGTTAGACAGGGCGCCGAAAAACTGTTTTTT. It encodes CASSLRVRQGAEKLFF.

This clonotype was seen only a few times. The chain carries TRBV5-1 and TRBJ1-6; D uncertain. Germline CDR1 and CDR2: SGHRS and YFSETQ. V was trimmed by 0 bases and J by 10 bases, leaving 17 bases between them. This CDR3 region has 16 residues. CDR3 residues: CASSLAQTGTRSPLHF. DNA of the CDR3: TGCGCCAGCAGCTTGGCCCAGACGGGAACCAGGTCACCCCTCCACTTT.

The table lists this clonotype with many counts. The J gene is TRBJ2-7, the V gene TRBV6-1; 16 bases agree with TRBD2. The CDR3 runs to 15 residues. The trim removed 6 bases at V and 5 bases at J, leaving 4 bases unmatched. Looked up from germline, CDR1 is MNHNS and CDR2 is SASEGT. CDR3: CASRGTSGRDDEQYF. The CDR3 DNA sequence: TGTGCCAGCAGAGGGACTAGCGGGAGGGATGACGAGCAGTACTTC.

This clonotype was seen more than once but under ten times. For the CDR3, the DNA is TGTGCCAGCAGTTTAGGAGTAGCGGGTATTAATGAGCAGTTCTTC. It codes for CASSLGVAGINEQFF. The genes are TRBV12-3 or TRBV12-4 and TRBJ2-1; TRBD2 agrees at 7 bases. The CDR3 is made up of 15 amino acids. With 1 base clipped from V and 7 bases from J, the junction kept 7 bases outside the gene matches.

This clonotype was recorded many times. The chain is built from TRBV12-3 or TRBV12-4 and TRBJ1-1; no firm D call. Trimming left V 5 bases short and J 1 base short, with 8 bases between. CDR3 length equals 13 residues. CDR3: CASSSRGNTEAFF. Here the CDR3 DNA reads TGTGCCAGCAGTAGTCGAGGGAACACTGAAGCTTTCTTT.

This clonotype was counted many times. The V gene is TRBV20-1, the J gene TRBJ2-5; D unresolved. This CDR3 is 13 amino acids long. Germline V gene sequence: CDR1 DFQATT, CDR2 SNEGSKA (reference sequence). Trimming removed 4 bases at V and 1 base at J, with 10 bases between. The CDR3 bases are TGCAGTGCTAATGACTGGACCCAAGAGACCCAGTACTTC. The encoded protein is CSANDWTQETQYF.

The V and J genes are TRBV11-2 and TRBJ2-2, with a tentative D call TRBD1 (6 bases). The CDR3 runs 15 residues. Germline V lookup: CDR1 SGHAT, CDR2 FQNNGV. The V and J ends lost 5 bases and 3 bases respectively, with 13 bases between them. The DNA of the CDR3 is TGTGCCAGCAGCCTGGGACACGGGGACACCGGGGAGCTGTTTTTT. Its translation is CASSLGHGDTGELFF.

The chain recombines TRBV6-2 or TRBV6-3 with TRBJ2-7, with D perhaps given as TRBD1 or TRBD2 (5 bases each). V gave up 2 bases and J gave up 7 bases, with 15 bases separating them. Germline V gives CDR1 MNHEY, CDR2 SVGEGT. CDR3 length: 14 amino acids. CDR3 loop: CASSYGLGTAEQYF. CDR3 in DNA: TGTGCCAGCAGTTACGGGTTAGGGACGGCGGAGCAGTACTTC.

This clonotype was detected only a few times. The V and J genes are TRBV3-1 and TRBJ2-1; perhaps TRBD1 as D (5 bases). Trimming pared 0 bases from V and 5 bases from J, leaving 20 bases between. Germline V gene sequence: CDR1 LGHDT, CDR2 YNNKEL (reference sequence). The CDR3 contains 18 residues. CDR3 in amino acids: CASSQEPLYRPLNNEQFF. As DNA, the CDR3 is TGTGCCAGCAGCCAAGAACCCCTTTACAGGCCCCTTAACAATGAGCAGTTCTTC.

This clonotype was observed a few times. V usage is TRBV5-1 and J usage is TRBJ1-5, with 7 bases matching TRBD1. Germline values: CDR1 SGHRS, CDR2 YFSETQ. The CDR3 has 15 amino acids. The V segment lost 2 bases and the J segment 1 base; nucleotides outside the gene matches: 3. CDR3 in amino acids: CASSLTGVSNQPQHF. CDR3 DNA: TGCGCCAGCAGCTTAACAGGGGTGAGCAATCAGCCCCAGCATTTT.

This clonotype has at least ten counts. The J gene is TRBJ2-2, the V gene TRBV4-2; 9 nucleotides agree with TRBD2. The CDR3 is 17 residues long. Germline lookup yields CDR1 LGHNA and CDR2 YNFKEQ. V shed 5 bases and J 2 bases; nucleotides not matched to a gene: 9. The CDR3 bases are TGTGCCAGCAGCTACATTAGCGGGAGAAGAAACACCGGGGAGCTGTTTTTT. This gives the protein CASSYISGRRNTGELFF.

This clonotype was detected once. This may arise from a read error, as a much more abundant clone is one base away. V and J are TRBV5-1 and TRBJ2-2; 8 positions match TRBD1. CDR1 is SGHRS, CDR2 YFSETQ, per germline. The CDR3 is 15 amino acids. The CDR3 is CASSPRQGNAGELFF. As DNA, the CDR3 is TGCGCCAGCAGCCCCAGACAGGGGAACGCCGGGGAGCTGTTTTTT.

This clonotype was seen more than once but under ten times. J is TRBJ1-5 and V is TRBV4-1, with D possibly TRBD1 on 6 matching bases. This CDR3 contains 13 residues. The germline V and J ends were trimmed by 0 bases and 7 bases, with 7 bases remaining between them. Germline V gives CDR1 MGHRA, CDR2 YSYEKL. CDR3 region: CASSQDQGQPQHF. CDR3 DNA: TGCGCCAGCAGCCAAGATCAGGGGCAGCCCCAGCATTTT.

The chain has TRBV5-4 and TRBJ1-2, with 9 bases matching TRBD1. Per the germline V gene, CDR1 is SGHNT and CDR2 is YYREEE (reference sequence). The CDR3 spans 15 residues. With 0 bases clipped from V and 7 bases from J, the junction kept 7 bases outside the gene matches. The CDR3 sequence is CASSLGGGQGFGYTF. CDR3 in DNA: TGTGCCAGCAGCTTGGGTGGGGGACAGGGTTTTGGCTACACCTTC. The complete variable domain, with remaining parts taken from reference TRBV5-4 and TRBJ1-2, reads ETGVTQSPTHLIKTRGQQVTLRCSSQSGHNTVSWYQQALGQGPQFIFQYYREEENGRGNFPPRFSGLQFPNYSSELNVNALELDDSALYLCASSLGGGQGFGYTFGSGTRLTVV.

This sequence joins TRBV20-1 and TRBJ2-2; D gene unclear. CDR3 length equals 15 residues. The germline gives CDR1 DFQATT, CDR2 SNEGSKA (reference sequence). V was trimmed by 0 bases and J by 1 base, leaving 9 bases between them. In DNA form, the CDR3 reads TGCAGTGCTAGAGATCAATCGAGGAACACCGGGGAGCTGTTTTTT. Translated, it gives CSARDQSRNTGELFF.

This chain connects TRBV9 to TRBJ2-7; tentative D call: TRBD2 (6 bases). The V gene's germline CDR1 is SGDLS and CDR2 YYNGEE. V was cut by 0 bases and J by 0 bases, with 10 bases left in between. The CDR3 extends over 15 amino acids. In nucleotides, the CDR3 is TGTGCCAGCAGCGTAGGGGGGGAGAGCTCCTACGAGCAGTACTTC. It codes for CASSVGGESSYEQYF.

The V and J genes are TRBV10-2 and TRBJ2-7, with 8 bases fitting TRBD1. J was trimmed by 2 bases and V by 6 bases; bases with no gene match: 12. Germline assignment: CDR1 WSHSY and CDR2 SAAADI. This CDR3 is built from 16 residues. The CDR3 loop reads CASSTRMGQATYEQYF. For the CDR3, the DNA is TGCGCCAGCAGCACCCGCATGGGACAGGCGACCTACGAGCAGTACTTC.